This T cell receptor (beta chain) was sequenced during a study of T cells in localized non-small cell lung cancer. The CDR3 extends over 12 amino acids. Germline V CDR1 and CDR2: SGHDT, YYEEEE. V was trimmed by 4 bases and J by 8 bases, leaving 11 bases between them. The method was immunoSEQ multiplex PCR; TCRdb's version includes in-frame clones alone and lacks a portion of them. The sample includes around 35,000 clones, just over 90% seen only once; the top ten take 7.9%. The genes are TRBV5-6 and TRBJ2-3; no clear D gene. Here the sequenced sample was peripheral blood, taken before any cancer treatment. The clonotype comes from a female donor older than 55 with stage I lung adenocarcinoma. CDR3 sequence: CASSISPGTQYF. CDR3 bases: TGTGCCAGCAGCATTAGCCCGGGTACGCAGTATTTT.